The next 3 T cell receptor beta chains were all read from a single sample in a study of long-term antiretroviral therapy in people with HIV (dated 2022 in TCRdb). The immunoSEQ hsTCRB v3.0 assay was used at survey level resolution to sequence the TRB variable region. The table was pulled from immuneACCESS by TCRdb, which kept in-frame rearrangements only. Such tables lose some clones; where checked, under half of the loss comes from unresolved V genes, and the rest has no known cause. This sample is represented by under 45,000 clones; about 95% of them were singletons. In total, the top ten clones hold under 2.5% of the sample. The sample in question was unsorted PBMCs, obtained just over 9 years after starting antiretroviral therapy. The origin of the receptors is a man between 25 and 39 years old with HIV.

J is TRBJ1-3 and V is TRBV10-3; no reliable D call. The germline V gene has CDR1 ENHRY and CDR2 SYGVKD. The CDR3 is 11 residues long. V gave up 7 bases and J gave up 7 bases, with 8 bases separating them. CDR3 in DNA: TGTGCCATCACCAGCGACAACACCATATATTTT. Translating it yields CAITSDNTIYF.

V gene TRBV5-1 combines with J gene TRBJ1-2; a possible D gene is TRBD1 (5 bases). The germline V gene has CDR1 SGHRS and CDR2 YFSETQ. Trimming took off 2 bases at V and 7 bases at J, with 18 bases between the two ends. This CDR3 contains 15 residues. The CDR3 protein is CASSFDTVERGGYTF. As DNA, the CDR3 is TGCGCCAGCAGCTTCGATACAGTCGAAAGGGGTGGCTACACCTTC.

The rearrangement links TRBV5-4 to TRBJ2-6; D unclear. The CDR3 totals 15 residues. Germline values: CDR1 SGHNT, CDR2 YYREEE (reference sequence). Trimming stripped 4 bases from V and 4 bases from J, with 12 bases between. In DNA form, the CDR3 reads TGTGCCAGCAGCCTTCTGGCTCAGGGGGCCAACGTCCTGACTTTC. It yields the protein CASSLLAQGANVLTF.